The T cell receptor beta chain described here comes from a study of cytomegalovirus exposure and HLA in healthy donors. There are 13 residues in the CDR3. CDR1 is SSHAT, CDR2 FNYEAQ, per germline (reference sequence). For this clone: Germline is not matched at one junction end, which may reflect a read error.

Assay: immunoSEQ multiplex PCR; the TCRdb copy retains only in-frame clones and omits some. The data show over 200,000 clones, roughly 88% seen once. Sequencing used PBMCs. The clonotype comes from a young woman in good health and CMV-seronegative. V usage is TRBV7-7 and J usage is TRBJ2-1, with D perhaps matching TRBD2 (5 bases). The CDR3 coding sequence is TGTGCTAGCAGCTTAGCGAGGAACACTGAGCAGTTCTTC. Translated: CASSLARNTEQFF. The full variable domain, with the rest looked up from reference TRBV7-7 and TRBJ2-1, is GAGVSQSPRYKVTKRGQDVTLRCDPISSHATLYWYQQALGQGPEFLTYFNYEAQPDKSGLPSDRFSAERPEGSISTLTIQRTEQRDSAMYRCASSLARNTEQFFGPGTRLTVL.